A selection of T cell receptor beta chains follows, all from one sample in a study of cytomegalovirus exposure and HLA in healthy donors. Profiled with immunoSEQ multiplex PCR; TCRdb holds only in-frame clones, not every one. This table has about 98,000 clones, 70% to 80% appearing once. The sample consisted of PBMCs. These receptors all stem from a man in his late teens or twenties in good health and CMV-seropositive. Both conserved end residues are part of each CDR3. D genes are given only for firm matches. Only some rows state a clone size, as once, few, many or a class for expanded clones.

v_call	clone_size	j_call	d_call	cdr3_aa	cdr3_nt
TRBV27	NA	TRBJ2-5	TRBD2	CASSSGGAQYF	TGTGCCAGCAGCAGCGGGGGGGCCCAGTACTTC
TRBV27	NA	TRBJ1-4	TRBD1	CASSQGAANEKLFF	TGTGCCAGCAGCCAGGGGGCGGCTAATGAAAAACTGTTTTTT
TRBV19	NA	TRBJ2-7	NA	CASSNGLYEQYF	TGTGCCAGTAGTAATGGCCTCTACGAGCAGTACTTC
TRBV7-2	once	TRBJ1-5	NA	CASSLGYRGLGGNQPQHF	TGTGCCAGCAGCCTAGGGTACCGAGGACTCGGGGGCAATCAGCCCCAGCATTTT
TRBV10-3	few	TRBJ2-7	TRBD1	CASGQGPSSYEQYF	TGTGCCAGTGGACAGGGTCCCAGCTCCTACGAGCAGTACTTC
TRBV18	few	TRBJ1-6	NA	CASSPDSSYNSPLHF	TGTGCCAGCTCACCCGACAGCTCCTATAATTCACCCCTCCACTTT
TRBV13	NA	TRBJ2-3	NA	CASSLGGGRDTQYF	TGTGCCAGCAGCTTGGGGGGGGGCCGTGATACGCAGTATTTT
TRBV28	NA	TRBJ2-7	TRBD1	CASTPGQVAYEQYF	TGTGCCAGCACCCCGGGACAGGTAGCCTACGAGCAGTACTTC
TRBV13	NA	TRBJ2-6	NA	CASSLEGAGANVLTF	TGTGCCAGCAGCTTAGAAGGGGCTGGGGCCAACGTCCTGACTTTC
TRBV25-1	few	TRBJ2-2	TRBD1	CASSEYRTGAGTGELFF	TGTGCCAGCAGTGAATATCGGACAGGGGCCGGCACCGGGGAGCTGTTTTTT
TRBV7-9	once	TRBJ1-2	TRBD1	CASSPGTGYGYTF	TGTGCCAGCAGCCCAGGGACAGGCTATGGCTACACCTTC
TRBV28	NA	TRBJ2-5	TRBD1	CASSLKTGTIQETQYF	TGTGCCAGCAGTTTAAAGACAGGGACCATTCAAGAGACCCAGTACTTC
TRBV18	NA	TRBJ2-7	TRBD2	CASSPVEGRGYEQYF	TGTGCCAGCTCACCCGTAGAGGGGCGGGGGTACGAGCAGTACTTC
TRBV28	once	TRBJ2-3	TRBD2	CASGTSGGSSTDTQYF	TGTGCCAGCGGGACTAGCGGGGGCTCTAGCACAGATACGCAGTATTTT
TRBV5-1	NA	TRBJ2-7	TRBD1	CASSLVPGGNEQYF	TGCGCCAGCAGCTTGGTTCCAGGGGGTAACGAGCAGTACTTC
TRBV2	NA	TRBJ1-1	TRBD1	CASSEIAGGNTEAFF	TGTGCCAGCAGTGAAATCGCAGGGGGGAACACTGAAGCTTTCTTT
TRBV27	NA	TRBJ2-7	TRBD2	CASRASGNYEQYF	TGTGCCAGCAGGGCTAGCGGAAACTACGAGCAGTACTTC
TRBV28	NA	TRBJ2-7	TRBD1	CASRKTGTSSYEQYF	TGTGCCAGCAGAAAGACAGGGACCAGCTCCTACGAGCAGTACTTC
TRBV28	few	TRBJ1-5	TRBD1	CASQTGGQPQHF	TGTGCCAGCCAGACAGGGGGTCAGCCCCAGCATTTT
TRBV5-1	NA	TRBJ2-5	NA	CASRETGVQETQYF	TGCGCCAGCAGGGAGACGGGTGTACAAGAGACCCAGTACTTC
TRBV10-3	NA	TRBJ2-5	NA	CAISDSQRVRQETQYF	TGTGCCATCAGTGACAGTCAGAGGGTGCGGCAAGAGACCCAGTACTTC
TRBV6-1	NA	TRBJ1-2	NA	CASSEGGESYGYTF	TGTGCCAGCAGTGAAGGGGGCGAGAGCTATGGCTACACCTTC
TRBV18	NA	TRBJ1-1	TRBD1	CASSPDRARITEAFF	TGTGCCAGCTCACCGGACAGGGCCCGGATCACTGAAGCTTTCTTT
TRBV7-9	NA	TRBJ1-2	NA	CASSQRGIYGYTF	TGTGCCAGCAGCCAACGGGGGATCTATGGCTACACCTTC
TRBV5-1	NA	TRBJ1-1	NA	CASSLQTGFTEAFF	TGCGCCAGCAGCTTGCAAACAGGGTTCACTGAAGCTTTCTTT
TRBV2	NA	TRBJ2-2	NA	CASRLDGLDGELFF	TGTGCCAGCAGACTAGACGGTCTGGACGGGGAGCTGTTTTTT
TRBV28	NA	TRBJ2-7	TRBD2	CASSSRWGGYEQYF	TGTGCCAGCAGTAGCCGGTGGGGGGGCTACGAGCAGTACTTC
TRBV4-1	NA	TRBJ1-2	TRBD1	CASSQEYGGQTSGYTF	TGCGCCAGCAGCCAAGAATACGGGGGACAGACCTCTGGCTACACCTTC
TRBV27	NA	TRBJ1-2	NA	CASRSGVGYGYTF	TGTGCCAGCAGATCAGGGGTGGGCTATGGCTACACCTTC
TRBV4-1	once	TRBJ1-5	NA	CASSHTNAGDNQPQHF	TGCGCCAGCAGCCACACAAATGCGGGGGACAATCAGCCCCAGCATTTT
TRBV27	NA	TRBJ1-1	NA	CASSPSGLTEAFF	TGTGCCAGCAGTCCCTCGGGGTTGACTGAAGCTTTCTTT
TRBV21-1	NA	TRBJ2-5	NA	CASSKGTGELQETQYF	TGTGCCAGCAGCAAAGGGACAGGGGAACTTCAAGAGACCCAGTACTTC
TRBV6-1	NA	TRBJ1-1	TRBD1	CASSLETGGRTEAFF	TGTGCCAGCAGCCTCGAAACAGGGGGCCGCACTGAAGCTTTCTTT
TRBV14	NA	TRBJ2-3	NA	CASSPRVGRTDTQYF	TGTGCCAGCAGCCCGAGGGTCGGGCGCACAGATACGCAGTATTTT
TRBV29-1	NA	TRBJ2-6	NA	CSARPAGANVLTF	TGCAGCGCCCGTCCAGCTGGGGCCAACGTCCTGACTTTC
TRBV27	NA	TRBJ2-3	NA	CASSLRAFGTDTQYF	TGTGCCAGCAGTTTGAGGGCTTTTGGAACAGATACGCAGTATTTT
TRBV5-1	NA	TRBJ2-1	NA	CASRLGFKGQNYNEQFF	TGCGCCAGCAGGCTTGGGTTCAAGGGGCAGAATTACAATGAGCAGTTCTTC
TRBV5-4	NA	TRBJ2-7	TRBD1	CASSLGRDRASYEQYF	TGTGCCAGCAGCTTGGGGAGAGACAGGGCATCCTACGAGCAGTACTTC
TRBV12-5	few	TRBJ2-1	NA	CASASGDYNEQFF	TGTGCTAGTGCTTCGGGAGATTACAATGAGCAGTTCTTC
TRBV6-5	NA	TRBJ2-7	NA	CASSQGGGPPYEQYF	TGTGCCAGCAGTCAAGGGGGGGGTCCCCCGTACGAGCAGTACTTC
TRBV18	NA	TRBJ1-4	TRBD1	CASSRDRGRLGNEKLFF	TGTGCCAGCTCCCGGGACAGGGGGCGTCTTGGTAATGAAAAACTGTTTTTT
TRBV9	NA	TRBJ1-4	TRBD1	CASSRSGGHEKLFF	TGTGCCAGCAGCCGGTCAGGGGGCCATGAAAAACTGTTTTTT
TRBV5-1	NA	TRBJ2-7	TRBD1	CASSFWRQGTYEQYF	TGCGCCAGCAGTTTTTGGAGACAGGGTACCTACGAGCAGTACTTC
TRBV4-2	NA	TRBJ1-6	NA	CASSQGAGQANSPLHF	TGTGCCAGCAGCCAAGGGGCTGGGCAGGCCAATTCACCCCTCCACTTT
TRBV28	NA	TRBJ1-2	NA	CASSSRSRRGGNYGYTF	TGTGCCAGCAGTTCCCGATCCCGTCGGGGGGGGAACTATGGCTACACCTTC
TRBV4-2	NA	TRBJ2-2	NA	CASSQGSRENTGELFF	TGTGCCAGCAGCCAAGGCTCACGAGAGAACACCGGGGAGCTGTTTTTT
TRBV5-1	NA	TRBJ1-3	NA	CASSSEAGNTIYF	TGCGCCAGCAGCTCCGAGGCTGGAAACACCATATATTTT
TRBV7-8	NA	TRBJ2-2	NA	CASSSTGANTGELFF	TGTGCCAGCAGCTCGACGGGGGCGAACACCGGGGAGCTGTTTTTT
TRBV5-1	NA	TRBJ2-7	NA	CASRVSGDYEQSF	TGCGCCAGCCGTGTCTCCGGAGACTACGAGCAGTCCTTC
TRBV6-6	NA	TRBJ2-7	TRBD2	CASSYSIVGGAYEQYF	TGTGCCAGCAGTTACTCGATTGTCGGGGGGGCCTACGAGCAGTACTTC
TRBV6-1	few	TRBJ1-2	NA	CASSGSRDIVNYGYTF	TGTGCCAGCAGTGGTTCCCGGGACATCGTTAACTATGGCTACACCTTC
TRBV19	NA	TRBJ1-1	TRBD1	CASRDRGNAEAFF	TGTGCCAGTAGGGACAGGGGGAACGCTGAAGCTTTCTTT
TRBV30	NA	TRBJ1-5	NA	CAWSVARVGQPQHF	TGTGCCTGGAGTGTGGCCAGGGTGGGGCAGCCCCAGCATTTT
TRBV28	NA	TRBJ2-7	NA	CASSLGSFYEQYF	TGTGCCAGCAGTTTAGGGAGCTTTTACGAGCAGTACTTC
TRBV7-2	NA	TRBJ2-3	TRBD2	CASSLVLAARQYF	TGTGCCAGCAGCTTAGTACTAGCGGCGAGGCAGTATTTT